This T cell receptor beta chain was identified during a study of human T cells and chemical hapten exposure. General observations from the study: After DPC sensitization, TCRs above 1 in 1000 frequency showed no change.

The CDR3 is 14 residues long. The V end was cut by 1 base, the J end by 7 bases, with 10 bases between. A remark on this clonotype: No antigen is known for it.

Time point reported: pre-sensitization, week 0. Described treatment: therapeutic diphenylcyclopropenone sensitization with weekly scalp DPC. As the library was built, unique molecular identifiers were attached to individual cDNA molecules. Using its own MiXCR run on the RACE reads, TCRdb lists one record per CDR3 protein. The data show 380,000 or so distinct CDR3 sequences, with about 5% seen just once and more than 8% held by the top ten. The specimen was whole blood, collected in connection with sensitization to the hapten diphenylcyclopropenone (DPC). The J gene is TRBJ1-4, the V gene TRBV12-3 or TRBV12-4; D is ambiguous. The TCR comes from a woman aged 18 to 35 with alopecia areata. Some clones in this sample may be carry-over from other donors' samples. This chain's CDR3 is CASSLGEEGEKLFF. The CDR3 DNA sequence: TGTGCCAGCAGTTTAGGGGAGGAGGGTGAAAAACTGTTTTTT.